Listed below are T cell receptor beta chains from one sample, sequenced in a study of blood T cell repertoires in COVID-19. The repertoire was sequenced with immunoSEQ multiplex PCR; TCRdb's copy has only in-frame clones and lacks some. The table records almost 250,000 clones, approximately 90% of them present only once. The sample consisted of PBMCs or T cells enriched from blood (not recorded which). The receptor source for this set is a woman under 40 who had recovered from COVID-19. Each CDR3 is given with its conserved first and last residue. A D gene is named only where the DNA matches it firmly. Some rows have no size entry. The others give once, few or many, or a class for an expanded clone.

CASRRVDEQFF | TGTGCCAGCAGGAGGGTGGATGAGCAGTTCTTC | NA | TRBJ2-1 | NA | TRBV28
CASSQGASGRADTQYF | TGCGCCAGCAGCCAAGGGGCTAGCGGGAGGGCAGATACGCAGTATTTT | TRBD2 | TRBJ2-3 | NA | TRBV4-1
CASSLDWTALNEKLFF | TGTGCCAGCAGCTTAGATTGGACAGCGCTTAATGAAAAACTGTTTTTT | NA | TRBJ1-4 | NA | TRBV7-2
CASSATGAGGLSPLHF | TGTGCCAGCAGTGCCACAGGGGCCGGGGGTCTTTCACCCCTCCACTTT | TRBD1 | TRBJ1-6 | NA | TRBV6-2/TRBV6-3
CASSYHMGQADRELFF | TGTGCCAGCAGTTACCACATGGGACAGGCAGATCGGGAGCTGTTTTTT | TRBD1 | TRBJ2-2 | few | TRBV6-2/TRBV6-3
CAISEPQGPLLLPLHF | TGTGCCATCAGCGAACCTCAGGGGCCCCTCTTGTTACCCCTCCACTTT | NA | TRBJ1-6 | NA | TRBV10-3
CASSPTGGFNTIYF | TGTGCCAGCTCACCGACAGGGGGGTTCAACACCATATATTTT | TRBD1 | TRBJ1-3 | NA | TRBV18
CASSQEVALLNEQFF | TGTGCCAGCAGCCAAGAGGTGGCCCTCCTCAATGAGCAGTTCTTC | NA | TRBJ2-1 | NA | TRBV3-1/TRBV3-2
CASSLPNARGEAFF | TGTGCCAGCAGCCTACCGAATGCCAGGGGTGAAGCTTTCTTT | NA | TRBJ1-1 | NA | TRBV28
CASSFGQGIYGYTF | TGTGCCAGCAGTTTCGGACAGGGGATCTATGGCTACACCTTC | TRBD1 | TRBJ1-2 | few | TRBV27
CASSLSHRQNTEAFF | TGTGCCAGTAGTCTCTCGCACCGACAGAACACTGAAGCTTTCTTT | NA | TRBJ1-1 | NA | TRBV19
CAGDRVGNTIYF | TGTGCCGGCGACAGGGTTGGAAACACCATATATTTT | TRBD1 | TRBJ1-3 | NA | TRBV30
CASSFGFKMEAAEAFF | TGCGCCAGCAGCTTCGGGTTTAAGATGGAGGCGGCTGAAGCTTTCTTT | NA | TRBJ1-1 | NA | TRBV5-1
CASRKGLANTGELFF | TGTGCCAGCAGGAAGGGACTAGCGAACACCGGGGAGCTGTTTTTT | TRBD2 | TRBJ2-2 | NA | TRBV2